This TCR beta chain was documented in a study of graft-versus-host responses after intestinal transplantation. Study-wide points: In recipient marrow, GvH clones were found, and some appeared first in ileum or blood.

CDR3 length equals 14 residues. V was cut by 6 bases and J by 4 bases, with 12 bases left in between. Germline loops: CDR1 MRHNA, CDR2 SNTAGT. Concerning this clone itself: Antigen specificity is unknown.

Clones were sequenced by immunoSEQ multiplex PCR, and TCRdb holds only the in-frame ones, with some missing. The repertoire holds 30,000 to 40,000 clones, with less than 90% as singletons. The chain has TRBV6-4 and TRBJ2-2, with D possibly being TRBD1 (6 bases). The sample in question was PBMCs, obtained 1,000 to 1,300 days after transplant. This sequence originates from a human patient who received an intestinal transplant, so some T cells may come from the graft donor. CDR3 sequence reads: CASRLQGGTGELFF. The CDR3, as DNA: TGTGCCAGCAGGCTACAGGGTGGCACCGGGGAGCTGTTTTTT.